This TCR beta chain was sequenced in a study of T-cell memory formation after mild COVID-19. The overall study: Among the donors, TCR clusters were largely specific to each donor.

TCRdb re-called the 5' RACE reads through MiXCR, storing one row per CDR3 protein. The sample records hundreds of thousands of distinct CDR3 sequences, just over 20% being singletons. Turning to this clonotype: Its antigen is as yet unknown.

Study-level results: Second-wave clones reaching peak frequency on day 37 lacked confirmed SARS-CoV-2 specificity.

Trimming took 1 base from V and 7 from J, leaving 4 bases between them. Germline V lookup: CDR1 LGHDT, CDR2 YNNKEL (reference sequence). The CDR3 runs 11 residues. This clonotype was sampled from an adult woman who had mild COVID-19 (a few samples of this study predate the infection). Cell type and time point are not known. The chain employs TRBV3-1 and TRBJ1-1; D is uncertain. Specimen: PBMCs or a T cell subset sorted from them (not recorded which). The CDR3: CASSQVSEAFF. Written as DNA, the CDR3 is TGTGCCAGCAGCCAAGTTAGTGAAGCTTTCTTT.